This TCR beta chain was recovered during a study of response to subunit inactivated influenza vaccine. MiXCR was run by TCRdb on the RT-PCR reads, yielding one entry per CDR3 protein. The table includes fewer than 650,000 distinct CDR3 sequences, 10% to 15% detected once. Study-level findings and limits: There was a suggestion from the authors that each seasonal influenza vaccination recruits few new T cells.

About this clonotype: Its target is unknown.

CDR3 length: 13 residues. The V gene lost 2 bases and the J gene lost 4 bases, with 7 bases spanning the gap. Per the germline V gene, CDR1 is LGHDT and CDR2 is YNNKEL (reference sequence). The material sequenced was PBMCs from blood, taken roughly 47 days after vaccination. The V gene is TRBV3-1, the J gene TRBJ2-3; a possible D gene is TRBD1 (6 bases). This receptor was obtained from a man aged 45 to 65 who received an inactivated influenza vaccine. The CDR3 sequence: CASSQKGADTQYF. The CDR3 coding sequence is TGTGCCAGCAGCCAAAAGGGGGCAGATACGCAGTATTTT.